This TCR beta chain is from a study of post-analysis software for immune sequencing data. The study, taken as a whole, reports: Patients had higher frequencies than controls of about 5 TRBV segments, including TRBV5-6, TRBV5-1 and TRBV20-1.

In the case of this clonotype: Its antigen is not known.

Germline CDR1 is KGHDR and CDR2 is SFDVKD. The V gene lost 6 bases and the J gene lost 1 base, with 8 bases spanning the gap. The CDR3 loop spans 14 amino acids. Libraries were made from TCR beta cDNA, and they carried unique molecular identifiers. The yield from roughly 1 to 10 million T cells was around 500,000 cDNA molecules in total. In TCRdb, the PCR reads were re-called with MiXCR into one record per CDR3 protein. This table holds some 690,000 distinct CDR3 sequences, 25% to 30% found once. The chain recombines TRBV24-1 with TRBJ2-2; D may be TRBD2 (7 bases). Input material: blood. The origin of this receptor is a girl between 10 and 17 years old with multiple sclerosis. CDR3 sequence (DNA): TGTGCCACCAGTAGGGGGGGGAACACCGGGGAGCTGTTTTTT. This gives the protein CATSRGGNTGELFF.